This T cell receptor (beta chain) was retrieved from a study of blood T cells in healthy people across ages. Turning to the study itself: Template switching recovered approximately one barcoded beta molecule for every two T cells.

Findings of the study overall: Because sorting was not performed, PBMCs prevented conclusive naive versus antigen-experienced comparison. Age showed a roughly linear inverse relationship with TCR beta diversity per million T cells.

For this clonotype: What it binds is unknown.

Using a J-beta primer mix together with a sample-barcoded 5' primer, a second PCR was run for about 6 to 12 cycles. One entry per CDR3 protein, called by TCRdb with MiXCR from the 5' RACE reads. The repertoire consists of 1.5 million to 2 million distinct CDR3 sequences, with roughly a third occurring once and the leading ten covering about 11%. This clonotype was obtained from a woman aged 25 to 39 in good health. The source material was blood.

The CDR3: CASSRDRLNYGYTF. The DNA for the CDR3 is TGTGCCAGTTCCCGGGACAGGCTCAACTATGGCTACACCTTC. The chain carries TRBV6-6 and TRBJ1-2; 8 bases map to TRBD1. Germline V gene lookup returns CDR1 MNHNY and CDR2 SVGAGI (reference sequence). The CDR3 is made up of 14 amino acids. The V and J ends lost 9 bases and 2 bases, in that order; junction bases with no gene match: 8.